The 5 T cell receptor beta chains reported below all come from one sample, sequenced in a study of blood T cell repertoires in COVID-19. Sequenced by immunoSEQ multiplex PCR; TCRdb stores in-frame clones only, minus some. This sample has fewer than 250,000 clones, with about 80% found just once. Input material: PBMCs or T cells enriched from blood (not recorded which). These receptors were obtained from a woman aged 50 to 65 who had been exposed to COVID-19.

The DNA of the CDR3 is TGTGCCAGCAGCTCAATACTGACAGGGTCTGAAGCTTTCTTT. Residues: CASSSILTGSEAFF. V gene TRBV7-2 combines with J gene TRBJ1-1, with TRBD1 matching 7 bases. Germline CDR1 reads SGHTA; CDR2 reads FQGNSA. This CDR3 has 14 residues. V lost 4 bases, J lost 6 bases, and 8 bases stayed unmatched.

V gene TRBV5-1 combines with J gene TRBJ2-3; D perhaps matches TRBD1 (7 bases). Germline V lookup: CDR1 SGHRS, CDR2 YFSETQ. Trimming stripped 5 bases from V and 3 bases from J, with 16 bases between. The CDR3 spans 15 residues. CDR3 amino acids: CASRSQGGRTDTQYF. The CDR3, as DNA: TGCGCCAGCAGATCCCAGGGGGGTAGGACAGATACGCAGTATTTT.

The genes are TRBV18 and TRBJ1-1; 11 bases line up with TRBD1. The ends lost 6 bases at V and 4 bases at J; junction bases unmatched: 10. CDR3 size: 16 residues. Germline CDR1 and CDR2: KGHSH and LQKENI. The CDR3 coding sequence is TGTGCCAGCTCGATCCGAACCGGGACAGGGGGCACTGAAGCTTTCTTT. This codes for CASSIRTGTGGTEAFF.

A single count supports this clone. The chain is built from TRBV4-1 and TRBJ1-4, with D possibly matching TRBD1 (6 bases). The ends were cut back, 1 base at V and 7 bases at J, with 10 bases in the middle. This CDR3 spans 14 amino acids. Per the germline V gene, CDR1 is MGHRA and CDR2 is YSYEKL. The CDR3 DNA reads TGCGCCAGCAGCCAAGGGGGGCTTCCTGAAAAACTGTTTTTT. Its protein product is CASSQGGLPEKLFF.

V and J are TRBV6-1 and TRBJ1-1; D is possibly TRBD1 (5 bases). CDR3 length: 14 amino acids. V was pared by 3 bases and J by 1 base, with 9 bases between. The germline CDR1 and CDR2 sequences are MNHNS and SASEGT. The DNA of the CDR3 is TGTGCCAGCAGTGATTTGGGGCCGAACACTGAAGCTTTCTTT. Translating it yields CASSDLGPNTEAFF.